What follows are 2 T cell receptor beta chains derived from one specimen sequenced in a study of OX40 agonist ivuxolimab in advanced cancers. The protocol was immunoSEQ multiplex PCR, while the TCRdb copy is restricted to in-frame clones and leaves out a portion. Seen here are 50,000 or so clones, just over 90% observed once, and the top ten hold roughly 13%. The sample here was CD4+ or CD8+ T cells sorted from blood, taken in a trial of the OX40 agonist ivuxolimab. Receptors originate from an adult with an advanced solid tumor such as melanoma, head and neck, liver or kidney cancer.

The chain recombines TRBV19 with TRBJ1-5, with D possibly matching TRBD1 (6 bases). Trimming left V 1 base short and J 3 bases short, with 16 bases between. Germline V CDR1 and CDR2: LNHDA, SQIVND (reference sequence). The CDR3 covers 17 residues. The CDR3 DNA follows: TGTGCCAGTAGTATAGTCTGGACAGTTAGATTCAATCAGCCCCAGCATTTT. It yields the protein CASSIVWTVRFNQPQHF.

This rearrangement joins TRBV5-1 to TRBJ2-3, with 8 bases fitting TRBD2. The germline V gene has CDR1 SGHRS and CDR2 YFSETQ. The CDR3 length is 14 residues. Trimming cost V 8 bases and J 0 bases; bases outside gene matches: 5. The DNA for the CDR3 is TGCGCCAGTAAGATAGCGGGGAGCACAGATACGCAGTATTTT. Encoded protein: CASKIAGSTDTQYF.